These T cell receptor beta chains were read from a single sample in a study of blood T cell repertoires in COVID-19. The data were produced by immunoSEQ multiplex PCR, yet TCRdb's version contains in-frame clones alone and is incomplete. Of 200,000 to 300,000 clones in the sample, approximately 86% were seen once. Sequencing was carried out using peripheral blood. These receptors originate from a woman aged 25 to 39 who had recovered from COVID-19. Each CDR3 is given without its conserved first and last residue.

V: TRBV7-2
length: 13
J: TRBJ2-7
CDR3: ASSPPGRAPYEQY

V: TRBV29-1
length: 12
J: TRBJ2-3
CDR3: SVETTRQASAQY

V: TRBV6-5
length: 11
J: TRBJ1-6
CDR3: ASRPRRGSPLH

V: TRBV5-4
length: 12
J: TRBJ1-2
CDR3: ASSLDGGNYGYT

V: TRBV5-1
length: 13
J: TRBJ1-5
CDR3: ASSPGQVSNQPQH

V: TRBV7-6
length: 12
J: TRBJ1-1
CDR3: ASSPRQGSAEAF

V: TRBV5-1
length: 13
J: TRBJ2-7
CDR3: ASSLVTGGFNEQY

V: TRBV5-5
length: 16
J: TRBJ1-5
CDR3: ASSLWGGAGISNQPQH

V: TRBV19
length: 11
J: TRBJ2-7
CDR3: ASSRTGAYEQY

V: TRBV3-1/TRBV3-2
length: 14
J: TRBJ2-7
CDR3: ASSQDQAGGGYEQY

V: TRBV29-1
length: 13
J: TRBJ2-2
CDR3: SVEQAQSNTGELF

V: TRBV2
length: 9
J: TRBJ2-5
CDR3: ASGGGETQY

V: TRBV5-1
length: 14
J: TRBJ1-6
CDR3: ASSRLSAGRDSPLH

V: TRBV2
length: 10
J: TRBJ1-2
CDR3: ASTWDSPSYT

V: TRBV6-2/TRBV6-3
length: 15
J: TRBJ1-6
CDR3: ASSYPLGGVLNSPLH

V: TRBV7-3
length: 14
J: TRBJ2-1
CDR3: ASSLNYHSSYNEQF

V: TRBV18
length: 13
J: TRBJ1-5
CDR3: ASSEGGNSNQPQH

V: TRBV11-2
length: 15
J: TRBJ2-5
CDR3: ASSPSQGLARAETQY

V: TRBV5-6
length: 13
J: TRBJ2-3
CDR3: ASSLRLVVTDTQY

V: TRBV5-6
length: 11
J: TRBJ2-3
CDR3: ASSARIGGTQY

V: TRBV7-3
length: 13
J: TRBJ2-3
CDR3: ASSARAGPGDTQY

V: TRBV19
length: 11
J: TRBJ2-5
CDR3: ASQTLGSQTQY

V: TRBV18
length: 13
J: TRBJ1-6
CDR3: ASSPRGGNDSPLH

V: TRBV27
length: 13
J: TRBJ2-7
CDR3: ASSTRTGGHYEQY

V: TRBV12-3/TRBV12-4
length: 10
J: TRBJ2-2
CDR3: ASGRAAGELF

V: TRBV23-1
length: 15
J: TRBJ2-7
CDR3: ASSPHLTRGSSYEQY

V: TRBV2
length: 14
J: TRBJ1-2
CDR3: ASSDWTGEKSYGYT

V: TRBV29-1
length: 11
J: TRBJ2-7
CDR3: SVGGQGGYEQY

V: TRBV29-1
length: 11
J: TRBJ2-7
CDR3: SVDTGDDYEQY

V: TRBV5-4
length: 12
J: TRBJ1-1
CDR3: ASSSTAMNTEAF

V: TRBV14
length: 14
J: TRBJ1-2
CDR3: ASSQPIPGLNYGYT

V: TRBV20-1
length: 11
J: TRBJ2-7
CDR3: SASVTVGYEQY

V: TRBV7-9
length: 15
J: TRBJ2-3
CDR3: ASSLGGLGGAMNTQY

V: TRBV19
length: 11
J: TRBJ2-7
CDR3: ASSSGSSYEQY

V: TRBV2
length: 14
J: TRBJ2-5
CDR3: ASSGRLAVIQETQY

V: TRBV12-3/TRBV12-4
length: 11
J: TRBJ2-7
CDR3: ASSPDHSYEQY

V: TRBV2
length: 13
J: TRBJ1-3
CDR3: ASSSVLSSGNTIY

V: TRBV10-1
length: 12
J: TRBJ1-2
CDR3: ASSESGQAYGYT

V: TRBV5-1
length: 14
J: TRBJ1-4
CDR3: ASSRGQGASNEKLF

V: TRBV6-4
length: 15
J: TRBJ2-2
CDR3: ASSDSNRQGIAGELF

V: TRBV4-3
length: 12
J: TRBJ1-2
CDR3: ASSLGQGASGYT